The following is a T cell receptor beta chain sequence with its context. As handled by the study authors: Estimation of nucleated cell counts was performed using reference gene primer amplification. The protocol was immunoSEQ multiplex PCR, while the TCRdb copy is restricted to in-frame clones and leaves out a portion. V, J and clone size derive from that table, while D and trimming were established from the DNA sequence. The sample lists around 300,000 clones, just under 90% seen once, with approximately 3.3% in the top ten. From germline, CDR1 is SGHVS and CDR2 FNYEAQ. J lost 4 bases, V lost 5 bases, and 6 bases had no gene match. The CDR3 spans 14 residues. These data originate in a study of blood T cell repertoires in COVID-19. Study background: T cells, B-cell-depleted T cells, or PBMCs provided the cDNA or gDNA that served as material.

This sequence was found in a woman aged 40 to 49 with acute or convalescent COVID-19. The V call is TRBV7-6, the J call TRBJ2-5; 8 bases align to TRBD2. The sequencing input was peripheral blood. CDR3 nucleotide sequence: TGTGCCAGCAGCCCCCACGGGGGGGCAGAGACCCAGTACTTC. Translating gives CASSPHGGAETQYF.